One and the same sample provided the 9 T cell receptor beta chains below, sequenced in a study of blood T cell repertoires in COVID-19. TCRdb keeps only in-frame clones here, not all; method: immunoSEQ multiplex PCR. Among approximately 210,000 clones listed, 84% were seen once. The sequenced material came from peripheral blood. The receptors stem from a human donor in a cohort sampled during active COVID-19.

In this sample, this clone turned up once. This rearrangement joins TRBV29-1 to TRBJ2-3; tentatively, D is TRBD1 (5 bases). The V and J ends lost 7 bases and 2 bases respectively, with 16 bases between them. The CDR3 loop spans 14 amino acids. Germline V CDR1 and CDR2: SQVTM, ANQGSEA. The DNA for the CDR3 is TGCAGCGCCTACCACCAGGGAATCACAGATACGCAGTATTTT. This sequence encodes CSAYHQGITDTQYF.

The V call is TRBV6-5, the J call TRBJ1-5; perhaps TRBD1 as D (5 bases). Trimming took off 4 bases at V and 6 bases at J, with 13 bases between the two ends. CDR3 length: 14 amino acids. The V gene's germline CDR1 is MNHEY and CDR2 SVGAGI. The CDR3 protein is CASSSPGGIQPQHF. In DNA form, the CDR3 reads TGTGCCAGCAGTTCCCCCGGGGGAATTCAGCCCCAGCATTTT.

The chain carries TRBV9 and TRBJ2-7; the D gene is possibly TRBD1 (7 bases). CDR1 is SGDLS and CDR2 is YYNGEE in the germline V gene. V gave up 4 bases and J gave up 5 bases, with 16 bases separating them. This CDR3 comprises 14 residues. CDR3 coding DNA: TGTGCCAGCAGCCCCGGAGGGGGCAGGCACGAGCAGTACTTC. Translated: CASSPGGGRHEQYF.

This clone was picked up a small number of times. The CDR3 sequence: CAISESGLAENTGELFF. The CDR3, as DNA: TGTGCCATCAGTGAGTCGGGACTAGCGGAGAACACCGGGGAGCTGTTTTTT. The rearrangement uses TRBV10-3 and TRBJ2-2; 11 positions agree with TRBD2. Losses at the gene ends were 0 bases for V and 1 base for J; bases not matched to a gene: 1. Germline CDR1 ENHRY, CDR2 SYGVKD. The CDR3 runs 17 residues.

The chain combines TRBV19 with TRBJ2-1; 8 nucleotides align to TRBD2. CDR1 LNHDA and CDR2 SQIVND come from the germline V gene (reference sequence). With V trimmed by 0 bases and J by 3 bases, 13 bases remained unmatched. The CDR3 contains 19 residues. CDR3 in DNA: TGTGCCAGTAGTATAGATAGCGGGACCCGACCTATTCTCTACAATGAGCAGTTCTTC. Its translation: CASSIDSGTRPILYNEQFF.

The chain has TRBV19 and TRBJ2-7; TRBD2 agrees at 7 bases. V was pared by 7 bases and J by 0 bases, with 9 bases of the junction left unmatched. The CDR3 covers 15 residues. CDR1 LNHDA and CDR2 SQIVND come from the germline V gene (reference sequence). DNA for the CDR3: TGTGCCAGTACCGAGGGGCGGGAGAGCTCCTACGAGCAGTACTTC. Its protein is CASTEGRESSYEQYF.

The V call is TRBV9, the J call TRBJ2-4; 7 nucleotides agree with TRBD2. CDR1 SGDLS and CDR2 YYNGEE come from the germline V gene. This CDR3 has 15 residues. J was trimmed by 0 bases and V by 2 bases; bases with no gene match: 2. As DNA, the CDR3 is TGTGCCAGCAGCGTTAGCGGGCTAGCCAAAAACATTCAGTACTTC. As protein: CASSVSGLAKNIQYF.

This clone was counted once. A junction boundary mismatches the germline segment, possibly from a read error. This chain connects TRBV15 to TRBJ2-7; 7 bases align to TRBD1. The CDR3 runs 14 residues. Germline V lookup: CDR1 LNHNV, CDR2 YYDKDF (reference sequence). CDR3 sequence (DNA): TGTGCCACCAGCAGAGTAAAACCGGGACAGAGTCTACACTTC. Amino acids: CATSRVKPGQSLHF.

As DNA, the CDR3 is TGTGCCAGCGGGGGGGTCCATGGAAGAAACATTCAGTACTTC. Translation gives CASGGVHGRNIQYF. The chain links TRBV2 to TRBJ2-4; 7 nucleotides agree with TRBD2. CDR1 is SNHLY, CDR2 FYNNEI, per germline. This CDR3 region has 14 residues. The J segment lost 6 bases and the V segment lost 8 bases, leaving 10 bases of the junction unmatched.